This T cell receptor beta chain was found in a study of blood T cell repertoires in COVID-19. Looking at the study overall: Researchers got acute and convalescent COVID-19 samples from the United States, Italy and Spain. PBMCs, B-cell-depleted T cells, or T cells were the source of the cDNA or gDNA that made up the material.

The Seattle patients joined while their infection was active and were tracked longitudinally afterward. CDR3 size: 14 residues. The V end lost 4 bases, the J end lost 1 base, and 10 bases lay between the germline ends. The germline V gene has CDR1 LGHDT and CDR2 YNNKEL (reference sequence). Clones were sequenced by immunoSEQ multiplex PCR, and TCRdb holds only the in-frame ones, with some missing. The sample lists 200,000 to 250,000 clones; about 94% were seen once. This chain links TRBV3-1 (or the pseudogene TRBV3-2) with TRBJ2-5, with a possible D match to TRBD2 (5 bases). The sequencing sample was made of peripheral blood. The clonotype comes from a man aged 60-69 years with COVID-19, enrolled during active disease. The CDR3 sequence: CASSLRLPQETQYF. The DNA of the CDR3 is TGTGCCAGCAGCCTCCGACTACCCCAAGAGACCCAGTACTTC.